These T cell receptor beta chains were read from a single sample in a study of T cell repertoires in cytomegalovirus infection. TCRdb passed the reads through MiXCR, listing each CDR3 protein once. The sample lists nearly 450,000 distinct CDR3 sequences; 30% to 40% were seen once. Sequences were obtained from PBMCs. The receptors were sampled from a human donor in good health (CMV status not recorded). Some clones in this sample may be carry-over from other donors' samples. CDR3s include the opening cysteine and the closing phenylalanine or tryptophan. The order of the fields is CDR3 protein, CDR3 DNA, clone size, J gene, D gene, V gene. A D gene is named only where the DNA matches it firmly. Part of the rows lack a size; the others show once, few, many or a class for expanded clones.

CDR3: CSVRTASYEQYF; DNA: TGCAGCGTTCGGACAGCTTCCTACGAGCAGTACTTC; size: .; J: TRBJ2-7; D: .; V: TRBV29-1
CDR3: CASRSGGLNTEAFF; DNA: TGTGCCAGCAGGTCCGGGGGGCTGAACACTGAAGCTTTCTTT; size: .; J: TRBJ1-1; D: .; V: TRBV7-9
CDR3: CASSSRKGTATRSGEKLFF; DNA: TGTGCCAGCAGCTCCCGCAAAGGGACAGCGACAAGATCGGGGGAAAAACTGTTTTTT; size: few; J: TRBJ1-4; D: TRBD1; V: TRBV7-8
CDR3: CASSKANFLLDYGYTF; DNA: TGTGCCAGCAGCAAGGCCAATTTCCTCCTGGACTATGGCTACACCTTC; size: .; J: TRBJ1-2; D: .; V: TRBV7-6
CDR3: CASSPTDRAEKTQYF; DNA: TGTGCCAGCAGCCCCACCGACAGGGCGGAGAAGACCCAGTACTTC; size: .; J: TRBJ2-5; D: TRBD1; V: TRBV5-4
CDR3: CAISEPGLDGTQYF; DNA: TGTGCCATCAGTGAGCCCGGACTCGACGGCACGCAGTATTTT; size: .; J: TRBJ2-3; D: .; V: TRBV10-3
CDR3: CASSLMTSSAYEQFF; DNA: TGTGCCAGCAGCCTCATGACTAGCTCTGCGTATGAGCAGTTCTTC; size: .; J: TRBJ2-1; D: TRBD2; V: TRBV4-2
CDR3: CSSSYTSGGPYNEQFF; DNA: TGTTCCAGCAGTTACACTAGCGGGGGGCCTTACAATGAGCAGTTCTTC; size: .; J: TRBJ2-1; D: TRBD2; V: TRBV6-5
CDR3: CASSHGKGVNYGYTF; DNA: TGTGCCAGCAGCCACGGCAAGGGAGTAAACTATGGCTACACCTTC; size: .; J: TRBJ1-2; D: .; V: TRBV7-2
CDR3: CASTQRGGRETQYF; DNA: TGTGCCAGCACTCAGCGGGGGGGCCGAGAGACCCAGTACTTC; size: few; J: TRBJ2-5; D: TRBD2; V: TRBV2
CDR3: CASSIGLAGTEQFF; DNA: TGTGCCAGTAGTATTGGCCTAGCGGGGACTGAGCAGTTCTTC; size: many; J: TRBJ2-1; D: TRBD2; V: TRBV19
CDR3: CASMRQGGTDTQSF; DNA: TGCGCCAGCATGAGGCAAGGAGGCACAGATACGCAGTCTTTT; size: .; J: TRBJ2-3; D: .; V: TRBV5-1
CDR3: CASSYPRADFYGYTF; DNA: TGTGCCAGCAGCTACCCGAGGGCAGATTTCTATGGCTACACCTTC; size: .; J: TRBJ1-2; D: .; V: TRBV7-9
CDR3: CAREVRRGGGGEQFF; DNA: TGTGCCCGCGAGGTCCGGCGGGGGGGAGGGGGTGAGCAGTTCTTC; size: .; J: TRBJ2-1; D: TRBD2; V: TRBV28
CDR3: CASSLNSRDRVYEQYF; DNA: TGTGCCAGCAGCCTAAACTCCCGGGACAGGGTGTACGAGCAGTACTTC; size: .; J: TRBJ2-7; D: TRBD1; V: TRBV7-8
CDR3: CASSQAVKGANGYTF; DNA: TGTGCCAGCAGCCAAGCCGTCAAGGGGGCGAATGGCTACACCTTC; size: few; J: TRBJ1-2; D: TRBD1; V: TRBV3-1
CDR3: CASSLGHIGPRQERPYEQYF; DNA: TGCGCCAGCAGCTTGGGACACATTGGGCCGCGACAGGAGAGACCCTACGAGCAGTACTTC; size: .; J: TRBJ2-7; D: .; V: TRBV5-1
CDR3: CASSSLSGGAGETQYF; DNA: TGTGCCAGCAGCTCCCTCAGCGGGGGGGCTGGCGAGACCCAGTACTTC; size: .; J: TRBJ2-5; D: TRBD2; V: TRBV7-6
CDR3: CSISVTGGIKPQHF; DNA: TGTTCCATCAGCGTAACCGGGGGTATCAAGCCCCAACATTTT; size: .; J: TRBJ1-5; D: .; V: TRBV7-2
CDR3: CSASTAFNEQFF; DNA: TGCAGTGCTAGCACAGCCTTCAATGAGCAGTTCTTC; size: .; J: TRBJ2-1; D: .; V: TRBV20-1
CDR3: CSASRAPRAGSYEQYF; DNA: TGCAGTGCGTCCCGGGCCCCCAGGGCGGGCTCCTACGAGCAGTACTTC; size: few; J: TRBJ2-7; D: .; V: TRBV20-1
CDR3: CASSTTLDRDAGYTF; DNA: TGTGCCAGCAGCACCACCTTGGACAGGGATGCTGGCTACACCTTC; size: .; J: TRBJ1-2; D: TRBD1; V: TRBV6-1
CDR3: CSARVGGNTGELFF; DNA: TGCAGTGCTAGAGTTGGGGGGAACACCGGGGAGCTGTTTTTT; size: few; J: TRBJ2-2; D: .; V: TRBV20-1
CDR3: CASSLDSKTGELFF; DNA: TGTGCCAGCAGCTTAGATTCCAAAACCGGGGAGCTGTTTTTT; size: few; J: TRBJ2-2; D: .; V: TRBV7-6
CDR3: CSVEGAEGTLPGGYTF; DNA: TGCAGCGTTGAAGGGGCGGAGGGAACCCTTCCTGGTGGCTACACCTTC; size: .; J: TRBJ1-2; D: .; V: TRBV29-1
CDR3: CASSLSEGGDNDQFF; DNA: TGTGCCAGCAGTTTATCGGAGGGGGGGGACAATGATCAGTTCTTC; size: .; J: TRBJ2-1; D: .; V: TRBV27
CDR3: CASSIERQILGNSPLHF; DNA: TGTGCCAGTAGTATAGAGAGACAGATCTTGGGCAATTCACCCCTCCACTTT; size: few; J: TRBJ1-6; D: .; V: TRBV19
CDR3: CASSLAGLTYEQYF; DNA: TGTGCCAGCAGCTTAGCAGGACTTACCTACGAGCAGTACTTC; size: many; J: TRBJ2-7; D: .; V: TRBV7-6
CDR3: CASSGDRGVNQPQHF; DNA: TGTGCCAGCAGCGGCGACAGAGGGGTCAATCAGCCCCAGCATTTT; size: .; J: TRBJ1-5; D: .; V: TRBV7-8
CDR3: CASSITRAGANVLTF; DNA: TGTGCCAGCAGCATCACCAGGGCTGGGGCCAACGTCCTGACTTTC; size: many; J: TRBJ2-6; D: .; V: TRBV7-2
CDR3: CASSPGLNSNQPQHF; DNA: TGTGCCAGCAGCCCCGGACTAAATAGCAATCAGCCCCAGCATTTT; size: .; J: TRBJ1-5; D: .; V: TRBV7-8
CDR3: CSAGGRDQPQHF; DNA: TGCAGTGCGGGGGGCCGAGATCAGCCCCAGCATTTT; size: few; J: TRBJ1-5; D: .; V: TRBV20-1
CDR3: CASSLPGLGEKLFF; DNA: TGTGCCAGCAGCTTACCAGGGTTGGGTGAAAAACTGTTTTTT; size: .; J: TRBJ1-4; D: .; V: TRBV7-9
CDR3: CASSIAGPYSNQPQHF; DNA: TGTGCCAGTAGTATAGCCGGGCCCTATAGCAATCAGCCCCAGCATTTT; size: .; J: TRBJ1-5; D: .; V: TRBV19
CDR3: CSALMRAGGPNNEQFF; DNA: TGCAGTGCTCTTATGAGAGCGGGGGGGCCCAACAATGAGCAGTTCTTC; size: .; J: TRBJ2-1; D: TRBD2; V: TRBV20-1
CDR3: CSAREGTGNTEAFF; DNA: TGCAGTGCTAGAGAAGGGACGGGGAACACTGAAGCTTTCTTT; size: .; J: TRBJ1-1; D: .; V: TRBV20-1
CDR3: CASSLSAGEKDYGYTF; DNA: TGTGCCAGCAGTTTATCAGCAGGGGAAAAGGACTATGGCTACACCTTC; size: few; J: TRBJ1-2; D: .; V: TRBV27
CDR3: CASSFGTSGAWETQYF; DNA: TGTGCCAGCAGTTTCGGGACTAGCGGTGCCTGGGAGACCCAGTACTTC; size: .; J: TRBJ2-5; D: TRBD2; V: TRBV27
CDR3: CASSYSGIKDRGNFYF; DNA: TGTGCCAGCAGCTATTCGGGCATCAAGGACAGGGGGAATTTTTACTTC; size: few; J: TRBJ2-7; D: TRBD1; V: TRBV7-9
CDR3: CASSPDGGQDGYTF; DNA: TGTGCCAGTAGCCCGGATGGGGGGCAGGACGGCTACACCTTC; size: .; J: TRBJ1-2; D: .; V: TRBV19
CDR3: CASSEHSESYEQYF; DNA: TGTGCCAGCAGTGAGCACAGTGAATCCTACGAGCAGTACTTC; size: .; J: TRBJ2-7; D: .; V: TRBV2